These T cell receptor beta chains were read from a single sample in a study of T cell responses to AZD1222 COVID-19 vaccine. Clones were sequenced by immunoSEQ multiplex PCR, and TCRdb holds only the in-frame ones, with some missing. The sample carries some 100,000 clones, around nine tenths recorded once. The sample here was peripheral blood, taken on day 0 of AZD1222 vaccination. All receptors come from an adult in good health. Both conserved end residues are part of each CDR3. D genes are given only for firm matches. Only some rows state a clone size, as once, few, many or a class for expanded clones.

cdr3_aa j_call clone_size d_call v_call
CASSYQDSDGQPQHF TRBJ1-5 few . TRBV6-5
CASSRSNKGSEQYF TRBJ2-7 . . TRBV6-5
CASSWGQGLYNSPLHF TRBJ1-6 . TRBD1 TRBV5-5
CASSSGTGAGNTIYF TRBJ1-3 . TRBD1 TRBV5-4
CASSQMGDEGVGQPQHF TRBJ1-5 . . TRBV7-8
CASSLLAGGVYGYTF TRBJ1-2 . TRBD1 TRBV7-8
CASSIDREGEAFF TRBJ1-1 . TRBD1 TRBV19
CASSQDPGRYGYTF TRBJ1-2 once . TRBV3-1/TRBV3-2
CASSLNSDTGELFF TRBJ2-2 once . TRBV6-5
CASSIAGTGDGYTF TRBJ1-2 . TRBD1 TRBV6-5
CASSFRRVAFF TRBJ1-1 few . TRBV12-3/TRBV12-4
CASSATGQNTEAFF TRBJ1-1 . . TRBV18
CASSVEPRTGWDTEAFF TRBJ1-1 once TRBD1 TRBV9
CASSLQEGSSSPLHF TRBJ1-6 once . TRBV7-2
CASSEPGRGSTNEKLFF TRBJ1-4 . . TRBV6-1
CASSHRWGTDENTEAFF TRBJ1-1 . TRBD1 TRBV4-3
CASSFTVTDTQYF TRBJ2-3 . . TRBV9
CSGGSGTSFAEQYF TRBJ2-7 . TRBD2 TRBV29-1
CASSFTPGPGGGQPQHF TRBJ1-5 . . TRBV27
CASRLGGLPLHF TRBJ1-6 . . TRBV28
CASSPPNQLVGHWGQFF TRBJ2-1 once . TRBV10-1
CASSLATSGGADTQYF TRBJ2-3 . TRBD2 TRBV7-2
CASSIQGSYEQYF TRBJ2-7 . . TRBV6-2/TRBV6-3
CASSRLSSYNEQFF TRBJ2-1 . . TRBV7-2
CASSDLSGRGTDTQYF TRBJ2-3 . . TRBV6-4
CASSFGRNTEAFF TRBJ1-1 . . TRBV12-3/TRBV12-4
CASSLRGFYGYTF TRBJ1-2 . . TRBV5-4
CASSLDQGQGVGELFF TRBJ2-2 . . TRBV11-2
CASSLSQAFTGELFF TRBJ2-2 once . TRBV11-2
CASSYRQGTYNEQFF TRBJ2-1 few . TRBV6-5
CASSEGLGQSKETQYF TRBJ2-5 few . TRBV9
CASSVQGARGTDTQYF TRBJ2-3 . TRBD1 TRBV7-3
CASSLGILGENTGELFF TRBJ2-2 . . TRBV5-6
CASSLEGGRNTEAFF TRBJ1-1 . . TRBV5-1
CASSPPGTGLTEAFF TRBJ1-1 . TRBD1 TRBV7-9
CASRFAPRTEAFF TRBJ1-1 . . TRBV6-5
CASSEFYGRDNEQFF TRBJ2-1 few . TRBV28
CASGDRGYYEQYF TRBJ2-7 . TRBD1 TRBV5-1
CASSPSISITLHF TRBJ1-6 . . TRBV28
CASSPRTSGGRVDTQYF TRBJ2-3 . TRBD2 TRBV18
CASRDQGLVLGEQFF TRBJ2-1 . . TRBV7-2
CASSLGGDNEKLFF TRBJ1-4 . . TRBV7-2
CASSKTPRGDTEAFF TRBJ1-1 . . TRBV19
CASSFRRGGLETQYF TRBJ2-5 . . TRBV7-2
CASSLGWGSSGNTIYF TRBJ1-3 . . TRBV5-1
CATSFHGQVDQPQHF TRBJ1-5 . TRBD1 TRBV15
CASSPQGLSGYTF TRBJ1-2 . . TRBV18
CASSRTGVETQYF TRBJ2-5 . TRBD1 TRBV5-6
CASSLNLNYGYTF TRBJ1-2 . . TRBV7-2
CAWSVGGGGRRQPQHF TRBJ1-5 . . TRBV30
CASSLRDRGVTGELFF TRBJ2-2 . TRBD1 TRBV5-1
CASSKQRGGYNEQFF TRBJ2-1 . TRBD2 TRBV7-8